The clone carrying this TCR beta chain is a singleton in its sample. This specimen belongs to a study of cytomegalovirus exposure and HLA in healthy donors. The V end lost 6 bases, the J end lost 6 bases, and 18 bases lay between the germline ends. Per germline, CDR1 MDHEN and CDR2 SYDVKM. There are 14 residues in the CDR3. Use of 60 Vbeta and 13 Jbeta primers characterized the PCR. The table came from immunoSEQ multiplex PCR; TCRdb's copy has only in-frame clones and leaves some out. Found here are 180,000 or so clones, nearly 80% of them singletons; the top ten hold 11% to 15%. This chain joins TRBV28 and TRBJ2-7; no firm D call. The source of this sequence is a man in his fifties in good health and CMV-seropositive. Sequenced input: PBMCs. For the CDR3, the DNA is TGTGCCAGCAGCCCTCGAGTTCTACCCGCCGAGCAGTACTTC. This encodes CASSPRVLPAEQYF.